This record covers a single TCR beta chain. Via MiXCR, TCRdb re-called the 5' RACE reads, giving one row per CDR3 protein. The data hold about 560,000 distinct CDR3 sequences, with less than 25% observed a single time. The germline V gene has CDR1 SGHAT and CDR2 FQNNGV. Trimming pared 0 bases from V and 4 bases from J, leaving 15 bases between. This CDR3 spans 16 amino acids. This entry belongs to a study of T-cell memory formation after mild COVID-19. The TCR originated in an adult woman who had mild COVID-19 (a few samples of this study predate the infection). Cell type and time point are not known. The gene calls are TRBV11-2 and TRBJ1-2; D is unresolved. Sequenced material: PBMCs or a T cell subset sorted from them (not recorded which). CDR3 DNA: TGTGCCAGCAGCTTAGAGGTCGGAGGTGTGACCTATGGCTACACCTTC. It codes for CASSLEVGGVTYGYTF. Filled out from reference TRBV11-2 and TRBJ1-2, the complete variable domain reads EAGVAQSPRYKIIEKRQSVAFWCNPISGHATLYWYQQILGQGPKLLIQFQNNGVVDDSQLPKDRFSAERLKGVDSTLKIQPAKLEDSAVYLCASSLEVGGVTYGYTFGSGTRLTVV.